This T cell receptor beta chain stems from a study of blood T cell repertoires in COVID-19 (dated by TCRdb to 2020 to 2022). For the study in its entirety: Collaborator samples came from the United States, Italy and Spain and covered acute and convalescent phases of COVID-19. The prospective study material was composed of cDNA or gDNA derived from T cells, B-cell-depleted T cells, or PBMCs. HLA class I and class II types, where available, came from metadata supplied by the sample provider rather than from assay-based typing. Deeply sampled blood TCRbeta repertoires from subjects exposed to, actively infected with, or recovered from COVID-19 were included in the dataset. Samples were obtained from the ongoing ImmuneRACE study (first 160 participants) and from 1,000 to 1,500 subjects provided by 6 global collaborators. The sample metadata nearly always contained a de-identified subject ID, COVID-19 status, age in years and sex. The repertoires were made available in a free public database intended to serve as a resource for research on the immune response to SARS-CoV-2. The investigation overall reported the following: The quantity of clinical and demographic metadata differed by source and by participant and was supplied without curation.

Whole blood was collected in K2EDTA tubes by collaborating institutions according to the institutions' own protocols. For TCRbeta analysis, collaborator samples were shipped as frozen whole blood, as isolated PBMCs, or as DNA extracted from either sample type. To note about this clone: Its antigen specificity is not known. Base qualities are not at hand, and no much larger clone is one base apart.

V ends up 1 base short and J 7 bases short, with an unmatched junction base count of 7. Measured from the cysteine to the phenylalanine, the CDR3 is 15 residues long. The entry retains the CDR3 DNA only, 45 bases that are in frame from base 1. The germline V gene (reference sequence) supplies CDR1 MNHEY and CDR2 SMNVEV. TCRbeta CDR3 regions were amplified from genomic DNA by means of the immunoSEQ Assay, a bias-controlled multiplex PCR. The study's processing was this. The number of nucleated cells in each sample was estimated from the amplification of reference gene primers within the assay. To quantify the absolute abundance of each unique TCRbeta CDR3 rearrangement, sequence reads were collapsed and filtered. For each sample, productive Simpson clonality was calculated as the square root of Simpson's diversity index across productive rearrangements. Drawn from immuneACCESS, this table holds only the in-frame rearrangements with V and J called that TCRdb kept. Clones are partly lost; checked studies trace under half to an unresolved V gene and leave the rest unexplained. The DNA was the basis for D and trimming; V, J and clone size are from that table. The sample table lists approximately 50,000 clones, almost 95% of them with a count of one. Of the sample, 4.6% is held by the ten largest clones.

This sequence was found in a man aged 45-65 years with active COVID-19. Material for sequencing was peripheral blood. This chain joins TRBV27 to TRBJ2-1; 7 nucleotides in the junction match TRBD2. In nucleotide form, the sequence is TGTGCCAGCAGTTTATGGGCGGGAGCGGGTAATGAGCAGTTCTTC. Its translation reads: CASSLWAGAGNEQFF.